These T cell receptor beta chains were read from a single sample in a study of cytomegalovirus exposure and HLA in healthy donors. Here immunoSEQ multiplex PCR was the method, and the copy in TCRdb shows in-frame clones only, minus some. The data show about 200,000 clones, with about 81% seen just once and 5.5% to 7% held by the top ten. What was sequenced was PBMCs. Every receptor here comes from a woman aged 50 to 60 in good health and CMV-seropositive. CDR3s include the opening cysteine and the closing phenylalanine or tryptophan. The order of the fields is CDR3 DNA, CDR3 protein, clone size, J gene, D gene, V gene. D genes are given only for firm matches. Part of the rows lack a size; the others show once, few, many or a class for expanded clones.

cdr3_nt: TGTGCCATCAGTGAACAGGGAGATGGTGAAAAACTGTTTTTT
cdr3_aa: CAISEQGDGEKLFF
clone_size: .
j_call: TRBJ1-4
d_call: .
v_call: TRBV10-3

cdr3_nt: TGTGCCAGCAGTTTTGACAGCTCTGGAAGCACCATATATTTT
cdr3_aa: CASSFDSSGSTIYF
clone_size: .
j_call: TRBJ1-3
d_call: .
v_call: TRBV28

cdr3_nt: TGTGCCAGCAGCTTAGCGCACAGGGGAGGTTTGGATAGGACCGGGGAGCTGTTTTTT
cdr3_aa: CASSLAHRGGLDRTGELFF
clone_size: .
j_call: TRBJ2-2
d_call: .
v_call: TRBV7-2

cdr3_nt: TGCAGCGTTGGAGACGTCCGCTACAATGAGCAGTTCTTC
cdr3_aa: CSVGDVRYNEQFF
clone_size: .
j_call: TRBJ2-1
d_call: .
v_call: TRBV29-1

cdr3_nt: TGTGCCAGCAGCCCAGGGTTGGATACGCAGTATTTT
cdr3_aa: CASSPGLDTQYF
clone_size: .
j_call: TRBJ2-3
d_call: .
v_call: TRBV11-2

cdr3_nt: TGTGCCAGCGTGGTCAGGGGGGACACTGAAGCTTTCTTT
cdr3_aa: CASVVRGDTEAFF
clone_size: .
j_call: TRBJ1-1
d_call: TRBD1
v_call: TRBV19

cdr3_nt: TGTGCCAGCAGCTTATCGGGCCATAGCGGGGATGAGCAGTTCTTC
cdr3_aa: CASSLSGHSGDEQFF
clone_size: .
j_call: TRBJ2-1
d_call: TRBD2
v_call: TRBV11-2

cdr3_nt: TGTGCCAGCAGCCCGGCAATAGCGGGGTCAGATACGCAGTATTTT
cdr3_aa: CASSPAIAGSDTQYF
clone_size: .
j_call: TRBJ2-3
d_call: TRBD2
v_call: TRBV5-4

cdr3_nt: TGTGCCAGCGCTGTTTCTGGACAGGGGTACGAGCAGTACTTC
cdr3_aa: CASAVSGQGYEQYF
clone_size: .
j_call: TRBJ2-7
d_call: TRBD1
v_call: TRBV6-1

cdr3_nt: TGCGCCAGCAGCACCGGACAGGGGAGCTATGGCTACACCTTC
cdr3_aa: CASSTGQGSYGYTF
clone_size: .
j_call: TRBJ1-2
d_call: TRBD1
v_call: TRBV5-1

cdr3_nt: TGTGCCAGCGCCCCGCGGAAGACCTATAATTCACCCCTCCACTTT
cdr3_aa: CASAPRKTYNSPLHF
clone_size: .
j_call: TRBJ1-6
d_call: .
v_call: TRBV28

cdr3_nt: TGTGCCTGGAGTTCGATAGCGGGAGCCACGGGTCGGGAGCTGTTTTTT
cdr3_aa: CAWSSIAGATGRELFF
clone_size: .
j_call: TRBJ2-2
d_call: TRBD2
v_call: TRBV30

cdr3_nt: TGTGCCAGCAGTTTGCGGGAGGTGGAAGGAGGAGAGACCCAGTACTTC
cdr3_aa: CASSLREVEGGETQYF
clone_size: .
j_call: TRBJ2-5
d_call: TRBD2
v_call: TRBV28

cdr3_nt: TGTGCCTGGAGTGTACGCGGGGCCGAACTGTTTTTT
cdr3_aa: CAWSVRGAELFF
clone_size: .
j_call: TRBJ1-4
d_call: .
v_call: TRBV30

cdr3_nt: TGTGCCAGCAGTGAAGGCGGGAACACTGAAGCTTTCTTT
cdr3_aa: CASSEGGNTEAFF
clone_size: .
j_call: TRBJ1-1
d_call: .
v_call: TRBV6-1

cdr3_nt: TGCGCCAGCAGTGAGTCTTCAACGGGTGGTAGCACTTACACAGATACGCAGTATTTT
cdr3_aa: CASSESSTGGSTYTDTQYF
clone_size: .
j_call: TRBJ2-3
d_call: .
v_call: TRBV10-2

cdr3_nt: TGTGCTTCGGGAGTGGGTGGAAACACCATATATTTT
cdr3_aa: CASGVGGNTIYF
clone_size: .
j_call: TRBJ1-3
d_call: .
v_call: TRBV28

cdr3_nt: TGCAGCGTTGGATGGGGGGGCGAGCAGTACTTC
cdr3_aa: CSVGWGGEQYF
clone_size: .
j_call: TRBJ2-7
d_call: TRBD2
v_call: TRBV29-1

cdr3_nt: TGTGCCAGCAGCTTAGCCAGGGTAGGTGAGCAGTTCTTC
cdr3_aa: CASSLARVGEQFF
clone_size: once
j_call: TRBJ2-1
d_call: .
v_call: TRBV7-9

cdr3_nt: TGTGCCATCAGTGAAGGCGTGACTAGCGGCCAAGAGACCCAGTACTTC
cdr3_aa: CAISEGVTSGQETQYF
clone_size: .
j_call: TRBJ2-5
d_call: TRBD2
v_call: TRBV10-3

cdr3_nt: TGTGCCAGCAGGGACAGGGGTGAGAACACTGAAGCTTTCTTT
cdr3_aa: CASRDRGENTEAFF
clone_size: .
j_call: TRBJ1-1
d_call: TRBD1
v_call: TRBV6-6

cdr3_nt: TGTGCCAGCAGCTTGGCCTCTAGCGGGATGATACAAGAGACCCAGTACTTC
cdr3_aa: CASSLASSGMIQETQYF
clone_size: .
j_call: TRBJ2-5
d_call: TRBD2
v_call: TRBV5-4

cdr3_nt: TGCGCCAGCAGCCACGGGGGGGACCAGCCCCAGCATTTT
cdr3_aa: CASSHGGDQPQHF
clone_size: once
j_call: TRBJ1-5
d_call: .
v_call: TRBV5-1

cdr3_nt: TGTGCCAGCAGCACGGGGACTAGCGGGGCCTACAATGAGCAGTTCTTC
cdr3_aa: CASSTGTSGAYNEQFF
clone_size: .
j_call: TRBJ2-1
d_call: TRBD2
v_call: TRBV7-2

cdr3_nt: TGCGCCAGCAGCGCGGACAGGATGCACGAAAAACTGTTTTTT
cdr3_aa: CASSADRMHEKLFF
clone_size: .
j_call: TRBJ1-4
d_call: TRBD1
v_call: TRBV5-1

cdr3_nt: TGCGCCAGCAGCGAATACAGGGAAGTCAATGAGCAGTTCTTC
cdr3_aa: CASSEYREVNEQFF
clone_size: .
j_call: TRBJ2-1
d_call: .
v_call: TRBV5-1

cdr3_nt: TGTGCCAGCAGGGATAGCGGGGCCAATGAGCAGTTCTTC
cdr3_aa: CASRDSGANEQFF
clone_size: few
j_call: TRBJ2-1
d_call: TRBD2
v_call: TRBV6-5

cdr3_nt: TGCGCCAGCAGCCTCGGACTAGCGGGGGGGCGGAGCACAGATACGCAGTATTTT
cdr3_aa: CASSLGLAGGRSTDTQYF
clone_size: .
j_call: TRBJ2-3
d_call: TRBD2
v_call: TRBV5-1

cdr3_nt: TGTGCCAGTAGTGCCTGGACAGACAATGAAAAACTGTTTTTT
cdr3_aa: CASSAWTDNEKLFF
clone_size: .
j_call: TRBJ1-4
d_call: .
v_call: TRBV19

cdr3_nt: TGTTCCAGCAGCTTAGGGGTCTCCAGCGGGAGACCTCTCGGGGATGAGCAGTTCTTC
cdr3_aa: CSSSLGVSSGRPLGDEQFF
clone_size: .
j_call: TRBJ2-1
d_call: TRBD2
v_call: TRBV7-9

cdr3_nt: TGTGCCAGCAGCCCGGGACTACTGGGCTACACCTTC
cdr3_aa: CASSPGLLGYTF
clone_size: .
j_call: TRBJ1-2
d_call: .
v_call: TRBV7-8

cdr3_nt: TGTTCCAGCAGCTTAGCGGTTGCCAGGTCTAATGAAAAACTGTTTTTT
cdr3_aa: CSSSLAVARSNEKLFF
clone_size: .
j_call: TRBJ1-4
d_call: .
v_call: TRBV7-9

cdr3_nt: TGCGCCAGCAGTGCTGACAGGGGGGGCTACGAGCAGTACTTC
cdr3_aa: CASSADRGGYEQYF
clone_size: .
j_call: TRBJ2-7
d_call: TRBD1
v_call: TRBV10-1

cdr3_nt: TGTGCCAGCAGCGGACAGGGAGTGAGCTATGGCTACACCTTC
cdr3_aa: CASSGQGVSYGYTF
clone_size: .
j_call: TRBJ1-2
d_call: TRBD1
v_call: TRBV25-1

cdr3_nt: TGTGCCAGCAGCGCCGGGACTAGCGGTCCAGAGACCCAGTACTTC
cdr3_aa: CASSAGTSGPETQYF
clone_size: .
j_call: TRBJ2-5
d_call: TRBD2
v_call: TRBV5-8

cdr3_nt: TGTGCCAGCAGCCGGGACACGACAGGGACCCAGTACTTC
cdr3_aa: CASSRDTTGTQYF
clone_size: .
j_call: TRBJ2-5
d_call: .
v_call: TRBV27

cdr3_nt: TGTGCCAGCAGCTCCCGGGACAGAAACACCATATATTTT
cdr3_aa: CASSSRDRNTIYF
clone_size: .
j_call: TRBJ1-3
d_call: .
v_call: TRBV5-4

cdr3_nt: TGTTCCAGCAGCTTTCCAGGGTCGGGTGGCTACACCTTC
cdr3_aa: CSSSFPGSGGYTF
clone_size: .
j_call: TRBJ1-2
d_call: .
v_call: TRBV7-9

cdr3_nt: TGTGCCTCAGCGTACGAAGACAGGGTTAAGGGCACAGATACGCAGTATTTT
cdr3_aa: CASAYEDRVKGTDTQYF
clone_size: .
j_call: TRBJ2-3
d_call: TRBD1
v_call: TRBV2

cdr3_nt: TGTGCCAGCAGCCGTACATGGAACACTGAAGCTTTCTTT
cdr3_aa: CASSRTWNTEAFF
clone_size: .
j_call: TRBJ1-1
d_call: .
v_call: TRBV28

cdr3_nt: TGTGCCAGCAGCTTGGTGGGACAGGACAATGAGCAGTTCTTC
cdr3_aa: CASSLVGQDNEQFF
clone_size: .
j_call: TRBJ2-1
d_call: TRBD1
v_call: TRBV5-6

cdr3_nt: TGTGCCACCGGAGGGCGTGAGAACTATGGCTACACCTTC
cdr3_aa: CATGGRENYGYTF
clone_size: once
j_call: TRBJ1-2
d_call: .
v_call: TRBV10-3

cdr3_nt: TGTGCCAGCAGCGGGGACAGGGGAGCCTATAATTCACCCCTCCACTTT
cdr3_aa: CASSGDRGAYNSPLHF
clone_size: .
j_call: TRBJ1-6
d_call: TRBD1
v_call: TRBV5-5

cdr3_nt: TGTGCCAGCAGAGAACGGGACAAGAAAAGGACTGAAGCTTTCTTT
cdr3_aa: CASRERDKKRTEAFF
clone_size: .
j_call: TRBJ1-1
d_call: .
v_call: TRBV2

cdr3_nt: TGTGCCAGTAGGAGATTGGGACAGGGGGATAACTATGGCTACACCTTC
cdr3_aa: CASRRLGQGDNYGYTF
clone_size: .
j_call: TRBJ1-2
d_call: TRBD1
v_call: TRBV19

cdr3_nt: TGTGCCAGCAGCTTGCGGGGGGGAGGCTACACCTTC
cdr3_aa: CASSLRGGGYTF
clone_size: once
j_call: TRBJ1-2
d_call: .
v_call: TRBV5-4

cdr3_nt: TGTGCCAGCAGCTTGCAGGGGCTGGCAACTGAAGCTTTCTTT
cdr3_aa: CASSLQGLATEAFF
clone_size: .
j_call: TRBJ1-1
d_call: .
v_call: TRBV5-4

cdr3_nt: TGTGCCAGCTCACCGTCATTTGGGCCCTACAATGAGCAGTTCTTC
cdr3_aa: CASSPSFGPYNEQFF
clone_size: .
j_call: TRBJ2-1
d_call: .
v_call: TRBV18

cdr3_nt: TGTGCCAGCAGTTACGTGGGGGACTCCTATCAGCCCCAGCATTTT
cdr3_aa: CASSYVGDSYQPQHF
clone_size: once
j_call: TRBJ1-5
d_call: .
v_call: TRBV6-6

cdr3_nt: TGTGCCATTCCACAGGGGGCCTCGAACACCGGGGAGCTGTTTTTT
cdr3_aa: CAIPQGASNTGELFF
clone_size: .
j_call: TRBJ2-2
d_call: TRBD1
v_call: TRBV15

cdr3_nt: TGCAGTGCTGTAGCGGGAGTGGACCAGTACTTC
cdr3_aa: CSAVAGVDQYF
clone_size: .
j_call: TRBJ2-5
d_call: TRBD2
v_call: TRBV20-1

cdr3_nt: TGCGCCAGCAGCCCTTACCTAGGCGGCTACGAGCAGTACTTC
cdr3_aa: CASSPYLGGYEQYF
clone_size: .
j_call: TRBJ2-7
d_call: .
v_call: TRBV4-3

cdr3_nt: TGTGCCAGCGCGGGGCTCACAGATACGCAGTATTTT
cdr3_aa: CASAGLTDTQYF
clone_size: .
j_call: TRBJ2-3
d_call: .
v_call: TRBV5-6

cdr3_nt: TGTGCCAGCAGTGAAAGGACAGGGCCCTACGAGCAGTACTTC
cdr3_aa: CASSERTGPYEQYF
clone_size: once
j_call: TRBJ2-7
d_call: TRBD1
v_call: TRBV6-1

cdr3_nt: TGTGCCAGTAGTACTCGAAGGGGTACAACTAATGAAAAACTGTTTTTT
cdr3_aa: CASSTRRGTTNEKLFF
clone_size: .
j_call: TRBJ1-4
d_call: .
v_call: TRBV19